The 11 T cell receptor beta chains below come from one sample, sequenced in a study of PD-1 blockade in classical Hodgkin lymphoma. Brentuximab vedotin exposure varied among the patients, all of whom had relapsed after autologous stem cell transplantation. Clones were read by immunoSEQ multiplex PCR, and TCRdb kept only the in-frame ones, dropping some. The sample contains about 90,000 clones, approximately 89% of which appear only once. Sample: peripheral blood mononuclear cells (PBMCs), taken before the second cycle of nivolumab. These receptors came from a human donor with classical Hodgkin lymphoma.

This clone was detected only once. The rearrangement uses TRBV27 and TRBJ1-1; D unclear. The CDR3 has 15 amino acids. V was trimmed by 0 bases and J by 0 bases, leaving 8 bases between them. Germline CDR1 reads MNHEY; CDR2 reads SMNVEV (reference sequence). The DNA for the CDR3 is TGTGCCAGCAGTTTATCTTGGGGAATGAACACTGAAGCTTTCTTT. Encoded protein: CASSLSWGMNTEAFF.

CDR3 sequence: CASSLGLAGEQYF. The CDR3 coding sequence is TGTGCCAGCAGCTTGGGACTAGCGGGGGAGCAGTACTTC. This chain links TRBV7-8 with TRBJ2-7, with 13 bases aligning to TRBD2. Trimming at V came to 3 bases and at J to 7 bases, leaving 0 bases not matched to a gene. Germline lookup yields CDR1 SGHVS and CDR2 FQNEAQ. The CDR3 contains 13 residues.

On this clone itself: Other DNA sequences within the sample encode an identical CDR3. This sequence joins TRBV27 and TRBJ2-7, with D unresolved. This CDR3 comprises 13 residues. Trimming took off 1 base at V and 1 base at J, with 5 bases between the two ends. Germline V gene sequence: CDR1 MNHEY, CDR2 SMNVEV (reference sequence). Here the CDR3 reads CASSLLPSYEQYF. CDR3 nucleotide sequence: TGTGCCAGCAGTTTATTACCGTCCTACGAGCAGTACTTC.

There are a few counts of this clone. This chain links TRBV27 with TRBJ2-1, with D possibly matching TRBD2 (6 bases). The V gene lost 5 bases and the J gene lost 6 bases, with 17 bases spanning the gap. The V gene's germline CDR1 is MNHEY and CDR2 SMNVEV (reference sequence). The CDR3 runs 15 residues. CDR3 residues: CASSIFLRDSNEQFF. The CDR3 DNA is TGTGCCAGCAGTATTTTCTTGAGGGACTCCAATGAGCAGTTCTTC.

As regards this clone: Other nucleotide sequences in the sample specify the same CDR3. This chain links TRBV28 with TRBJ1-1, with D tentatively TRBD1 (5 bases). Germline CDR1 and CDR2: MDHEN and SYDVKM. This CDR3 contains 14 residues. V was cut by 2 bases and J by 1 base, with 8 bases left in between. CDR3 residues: CASSLRGENTEAFF. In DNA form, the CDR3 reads TGTGCCAGCAGTTTAAGGGGAGAGAACACTGAAGCTTTCTTT.

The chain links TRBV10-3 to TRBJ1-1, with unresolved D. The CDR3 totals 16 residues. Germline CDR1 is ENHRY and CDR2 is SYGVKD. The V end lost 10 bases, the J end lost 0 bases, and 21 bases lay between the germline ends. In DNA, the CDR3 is TGTGCCAGTAGACCCTCCGGAGGTGTTATGAACACTGAAGCTTTCTTT. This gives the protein CASRPSGGVMNTEAFF.

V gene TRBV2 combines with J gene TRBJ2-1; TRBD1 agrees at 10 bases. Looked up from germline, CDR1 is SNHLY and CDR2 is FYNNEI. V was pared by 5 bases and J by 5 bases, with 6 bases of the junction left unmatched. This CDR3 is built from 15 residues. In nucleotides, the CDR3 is TGTGCCAGCAGTCTGGACAGGGGGTCTCACAATGAGCAGTTCTTC. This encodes CASSLDRGSHNEQFF.

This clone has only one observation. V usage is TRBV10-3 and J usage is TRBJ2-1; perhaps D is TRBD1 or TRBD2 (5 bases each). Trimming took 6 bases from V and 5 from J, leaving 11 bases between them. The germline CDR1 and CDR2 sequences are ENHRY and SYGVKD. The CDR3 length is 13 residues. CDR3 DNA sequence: TGTGCCATCAGCGGGGTAGGGGACAATGAGCAGTTCTTC. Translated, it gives CAISGVGDNEQFF.

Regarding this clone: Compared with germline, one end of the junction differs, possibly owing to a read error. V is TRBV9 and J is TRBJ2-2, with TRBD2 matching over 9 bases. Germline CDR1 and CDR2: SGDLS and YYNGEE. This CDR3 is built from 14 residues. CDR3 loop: CASNVAGATGELFF. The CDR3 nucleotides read TGTGCCAGCAACGTAGCGGGAGCCACCGGGGAGCTGTTTTTT. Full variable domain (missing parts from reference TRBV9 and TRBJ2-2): DSGVTQTPKHLITATGQRVTLRCSPRSGDLSVYWYQQSLDQGLQFLIQYYNGEERAKGNILERFSAQQFPDLHSELNLSSLELGDSALYFCASNVAGATGELFFGEGSRLTVL.

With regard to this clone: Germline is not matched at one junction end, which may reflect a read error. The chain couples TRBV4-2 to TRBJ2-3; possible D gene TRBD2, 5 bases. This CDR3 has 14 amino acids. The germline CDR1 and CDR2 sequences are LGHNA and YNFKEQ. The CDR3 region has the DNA TGTGCCAGCGGCCAAGTCGGGGGCACAGATACGCAGTATTTT. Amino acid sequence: CASGQVGGTDTQYF.

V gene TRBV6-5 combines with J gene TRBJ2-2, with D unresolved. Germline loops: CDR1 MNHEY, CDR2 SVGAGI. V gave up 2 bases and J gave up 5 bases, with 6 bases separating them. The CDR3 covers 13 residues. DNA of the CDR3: TGTGCCAGCAGTTACGGGGTAACCGGGGAGCTGTTTTTT. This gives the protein CASSYGVTGELFF.